What follows are 16 T cell receptor beta chains derived from one specimen sequenced in a study of shared clonotypes between healthy human individuals. Profiling relied on immunoSEQ multiplex PCR, and the TCRdb table lists in-frame clones only, not all of them. The sample holds just over 2,000,000 clones, about 94% seen once. The naive CD8 subset, CD45RO-negative cells positively selected for CCR7, excluded terminally differentiated effector memory CD45RA+ cells. Specimen: naive CD8+ T cells sorted from blood. The receptors were sampled from a man aged 18-30 years in good health.

This clone is a singleton in its sample. The chain couples TRBV11-2 to TRBJ1-1; 7 bases map to TRBD1. This CDR3 is built from 13 residues. Losses at the gene ends were 4 bases for V and 3 bases for J; bases not matched to a gene: 2. The germline CDR1 and CDR2 sequences are SGHAT and FQNNGV. The CDR3 sequence: CASSSRGHTEAFF. The CDR3 DNA reads TGTGCCAGCAGCTCAAGGGGGCACACTGAAGCTTTCTTT.

The rearrangement uses TRBV6-1 and TRBJ2-3; TRBD1 might be the D (5 bases). Germline values: CDR1 MNHNS, CDR2 SASEGT. V was trimmed by 7 bases and J by 0 bases, leaving 14 bases between them. The CDR3 sequence is 15 residues long. CDR3 bases: TGTGCCAGCACCGACAGAATTTTTAGCACAGATACGCAGTATTTT. Its protein product is CASTDRIFSTDTQYF.

Regarding this clone: Other nucleotide sequences from this sample produce the same CDR3. The chain recombines TRBV27 with TRBJ2-1; D gene uncertain. The length of the CDR3 is 14 residues. CDR1 and CDR2 from the germline V gene are MNHEY and SMNVEV (reference sequence). V gave up 5 bases and J gave up 0 bases, with 8 bases separating them. CDR3 loop: CASSPVSSYNEQFF. CDR3 bases: TGTGCCAGCAGTCCAGTAAGCTCCTACAATGAGCAGTTCTTC.

The genes are TRBV23-1 and TRBJ1-1; D might be TRBD1 (6 bases). TRBV23-1 qualifies as an ORF whose function is uncertain. CDR3 size: 11 residues. Trimming took 6 bases from V and 5 from J, leaving 7 bases between them. For the CDR3, the DNA is TGCGCCAGCAGCAGGGGAACTGAAGCTTTCTTT. It is translated as CASSRGTEAFF.

This clone was seen once. V gene TRBV11-2 combines with J gene TRBJ1-6, with 11 bases aligning to TRBD1. The CDR3 has 14 amino acids. Germline V CDR1 and CDR2: SGHAT, FQNNGV. The trim removed 5 bases at V and 8 bases at J, leaving 2 bases unmatched. The CDR3 DNA follows: TGTGCCAGCAGCCGGGGACAGGGGGATTCACCCCTCCACTTT. Amino acid sequence: CASSRGQGDSPLHF.

The rearrangement joins TRBV28 to TRBJ2-7; TRBD2 might be the D (6 bases). CDR3 length equals 15 residues. Germline V gives CDR1 MDHEN, CDR2 SYDVKM. Trimming took off 1 base at V and 3 bases at J, with 13 bases between the two ends. The CDR3 spells CASSLYGGDNYEQYF. CDR3 bases: TGTGCCAGCAGTTTATACGGCGGGGATAACTACGAGCAGTACTTC.

The chain uses TRBV5-4 and TRBJ2-2; D unresolved. Germline CDR1 reads SGHNT; CDR2 reads YYREEE (reference sequence). The CDR3 covers 13 residues. CDR3 coding DNA: TGTGCGCATGGACCGGCGAACACCGGGGAGCTGTTTTTT. Its protein is CAHGPANTGELFF.

This chain joins TRBV10-3 and TRBJ2-7; TRBD2 matches at 8 bases. V lost 6 bases to trimming and J lost 1 base; unmatched junction nucleotides: 5. This CDR3 region has 14 residues. Germline V gene sequence: CDR1 ENHRY, CDR2 SYGVKD. CDR3 sequence reads: CAIRELADSYEQYF. The CDR3 bases are TGTGCCATCAGGGAACTAGCGGATTCCTACGAGCAGTACTTC.

Only a few counts were recorded for this clone. The chain links TRBV10-1 to TRBJ2-7, with D perhaps TRBD1 or TRBD2 (5 bases each). This CDR3 comprises 15 residues. CDR1 WNHNN and CDR2 SYGVQD come from the germline V gene (reference sequence). The V and J ends lost 3 bases and 5 bases respectively, with 17 bases between them. The CDR3 nucleotides read TGCGCCAGCAGTGATCCGGCTGGGGGTATGGACGAGCAGTACTTC. This sequence encodes CASSDPAGGMDEQYF.

This rearrangement joins TRBV4-3 to TRBJ2-7; 7 bases are a match to TRBD1. The germline gives CDR1 LGHNA, CDR2 YSLEER. V trimming: 1 base; J trimming: 2 bases; junction bases outside the gene matches: 5. This CDR3 region has 15 residues. The DNA for the CDR3 is TGCGCCAGCAGCCAAGGTAGAGGGGGCCCCTACGAGCAGTACTTC. Translated, it gives CASSQGRGGPYEQYF.

The rearrangement links TRBV5-3 to TRBJ2-1; 11 nucleotides agree with TRBD2. TRBV5-3 is given ORF status, its function remaining uncertain. V lost 5 bases and J lost 7; bases outside the gene matches: 8. The CDR3 is 15 amino acids. The CDR3 bases are TGTGCCAGAAGGTTAGCGGGAGGGCCCGGGAATGAGCAGTTCTTC. Encoded protein: CARRLAGGPGNEQFF.

V usage is TRBV5-6 and J usage is TRBJ2-2; no clear D gene. Trimming left V 0 bases short and J 5 bases short, with 20 bases between. Germline CDR1 reads SGHDT; CDR2 reads YYEEEE. The CDR3 contains 18 residues. The CDR3 nucleotides read TGTGCCAGCAGCTTGGAATGGCGCGAAGGGTTAACTACCGGGGAGCTGTTTTTT. Translated: CASSLEWREGLTTGELFF.

The CDR3 coding sequence is TGTGCCAGCAGTGAAACAAGGGGTACGCGGGAGACCCAGTACTTC. It codes for CASSETRGTRETQYF. The chain uses TRBV6-1 and TRBJ2-5, with a possible D match to TRBD1 (5 bases). V was pared by 2 bases and J by 5 bases, with 15 bases between. This CDR3 is 15 amino acids long. Germline CDR1 and CDR2: MNHNS and SASEGT.

Comments on this clone: This specimen includes other DNA sequences encoding the same CDR3. The gene calls are TRBV6-5 and TRBJ2-7; D is undetermined. Trimming pared 0 bases from V and 4 bases from J, leaving 7 bases between. The CDR3 runs to 13 residues. Looked up from germline, CDR1 is MNHEY and CDR2 is SVGAGI. The CDR3 here is CASSYSSYYEQYF. CDR3 bases: TGTGCCAGCAGTTACTCGAGCTATTACGAGCAGTACTTC.

The chain couples TRBV10-3 to TRBJ1-5, with D maybe TRBD1 (6 bases). Trimming cost V 0 bases and J 4 bases, with 13 bases left between them. Germline CDR1 and CDR2: ENHRY and SYGVKD. The CDR3 consists of 16 residues. The CDR3 is CAISESTAQGNQPQHF. The CDR3 coding sequence is TGTGCCATCAGTGAGTCGACGGCGCAGGGGAATCAGCCCCAGCATTTT.

This clone was found a few times. The gene calls are TRBV30 and TRBJ1-1; perhaps TRBD1 as D (6 bases). The CDR3 totals 12 residues. V was cut by 0 bases and J by 7 bases, with 9 bases left in between. CDR1 and CDR2 (germline): GTSNPN, SVGIG (reference sequence). The CDR3 protein is CAWSVQGGEAFF. For the CDR3, the DNA is TGTGCCTGGAGTGTACAGGGCGGTGAAGCTTTCTTT.